The rows below give T cell receptor beta chains drawn from one sample of a study of T cells after posttransplantation cyclophosphamide. Clones were sequenced by immunoSEQ multiplex PCR, and TCRdb holds only the in-frame ones, with some missing. The sample lists about 16,000 clones; around 85% were seen once. The sequencing used PBMCs, collected after allogeneic stem cell transplant with calcineurin inhibitor and methotrexate. The receptors originated from a female patient aged 18-30 years who received an allogeneic stem cell transplant from an unrelated donor, was CMV-positive, and had acute and chronic GVHD. Some T cells may be the graft donor's. Both conserved end residues are part of each CDR3. A D gene is named only where the DNA matches it firmly.

v_gene	len	j_gene	d_gene	CDR3aa
TRBV19	13	TRBJ2-7	-	CASSMTLGWEQYF
TRBV7-9	12	TRBJ2-5	-	CASTDNQETQYF
TRBV7-2	19	TRBJ2-1	TRBD2	CASSASELAGAGGENEQFF
TRBV28	14	TRBJ1-5	-	CASSVTPTDQPQHF
TRBV2	12	TRBJ2-2	TRBD1	CASNYRGGELFF
TRBV7-2	14	TRBJ2-7	TRBD2	CASSPGLAGYEQYF
TRBV19	18	TRBJ2-7	TRBD2	CASSMTGTSGSWIYEQYF
TRBV29-1	13	TRBJ2-5	-	CSLGQGSQETQYF
TRBV13	15	TRBJ2-3	-	CASSPLGGNTDTQYF
TRBV11-2	14	TRBJ2-7	-	CASSAGPVAYEQYF
TRBV2	13	TRBJ1-2	-	CASSARTDYGYTF
TRBV7-9	17	TRBJ2-5	TRBD1	CASSFPGQGRFQETQYF
TRBV7-9	18	TRBJ1-6	TRBD1	CASSLGDRGNLANSPLHF
TRBV15	19	TRBJ2-6	TRBD1	CATSRIPGQPFSGANVLTF
TRBV30	13	TRBJ2-3	TRBD2	CAWSGTGGDTQYF
TRBV7-9	12	TRBJ2-1	-	CASSPLANEQFF
TRBV7-9	15	TRBJ2-7	-	CASSLDPRGDYEQYF
TRBV4-1	15	TRBJ2-7	-	CASSQETQGTYEQYF
TRBV15	16	TRBJ2-7	-	CATSRVVGTGSYEQYF
TRBV5-5	14	TRBJ2-7	-	CASSLWQGSYEQYF
TRBV10-3	14	TRBJ2-2	TRBD1	CAISDLQGAGELFF
TRBV27	16	TRBJ1-5	TRBD1	CASRPGAGGWHQPQHF
TRBV6-5	15	TRBJ2-3	TRBD2	CASRRLAGGKDTQYF
TRBV2	16	TRBJ2-6	-	CASSDLMGPGANVLTF
TRBV5-1	14	TRBJ2-7	TRBD1	CASRTGTGAYEQYF
TRBV6-5	14	TRBJ2-1	TRBD2	CASSYGAGVNEQFF
TRBV5-8	16	TRBJ2-3	TRBD2	CASSPGLAPTTDTQYF
TRBV7-9	17	TRBJ2-1	TRBD2	CASSLFIGLAGDNEQFF
TRBV7-2	15	TRBJ2-3	TRBD1	CASSILTGGPDTQYF
TRBV6-6	12	TRBJ2-7	-	CASSPSWSEQYF
TRBV7-9	14	TRBJ1-1	-	CASRGWETNTEAFF
TRBV7-9	16	TRBJ1-1	-	CASSKGPGLRNTEAFF
TRBV27	15	TRBJ1-1	TRBD1	CASSLNTGGFTEAFF
TRBV28	14	TRBJ2-7	-	CASRSNSGSYEQYF
TRBV15	15	TRBJ2-5	-	CATSSLEDPGETQYF